A single T cell receptor beta chain is shown here with its context. The antigen is unknown. Some clones are missing from TCRdb's copy, which holds only in-frame ones; the method was immunoSEQ multiplex PCR. The table shows more than 9,000 clones, with approximately 82% occurring only once. This CDR3 comprises 15 residues. V was clipped by 5 bases and J by 4 bases; unmatched bases: 8. CDR1 and CDR2 (germline): PRHDT, FYEKMQ (reference sequence). This sample was included in a study of T cell clones after liver transplantation. Study-level background: Immunosuppression withdrawal was tried within 2 years after liver transplantation in this trial. TCRbeta sequencing after a pre-transplant mixed lymphocyte reaction identified graft-donor-reactive clones, later tracked in post-transplant blood. Timepoints were pre-transplant, pre-withdrawal, and after withdrawal was completed or failed.

General study results and limits: Graft donor-reactive T cells possibly entered the graft instead of undergoing deletion.

This TCR derives from a human patient who received a liver transplant. Some T cells may be provided by the graft donor. The starting material was CD8+ T cells from blood, obtained at the 22-month timepoint. The genes are TRBV13 and TRBJ2-7, with 10 bases that match TRBD1. The CDR3 region is CASSTRDRGNYEQYF. The CDR3 nucleotides read TGTGCCAGCAGCACGCGGGACAGGGGAAATTACGAGCAGTACTTC.